The clone carrying this T cell receptor beta chain occurred many times. These data are taken from a study of T cells in Graves' hyperthyroidism and ophthalmopathy. Amplification targeted TCR beta CDR3 regions from RNA transcripts. The HTBI primer set was used in a first-round RT-PCR of the TCR CDR3. Using its own MiXCR run on the multiplex PCR reads, TCRdb lists one record per CDR3 protein. The sample records around 100,000 distinct CDR3 sequences, 45% to 50% being singletons. There are 13 residues in the CDR3. Looked up from germline, CDR1 is SGHVS and CDR2 is FNYEAQ. Deletions cut 2 bases from V and 12 bases from J, with 14 bases between. Patients having uncontrolled infection, another autoimmune disease, pregnancy or lactation were not included. Fresh peripheral blood, 10 ml, was the source of the PBMCs.

This rearrangement joins TRBV7-6 to TRBJ1-5; D not certain. This receptor was obtained from a man between 40 and 49 years old with Graves' hyperthyroidism. The sequencing sample was made of blood. The CDR3 spells CASSLKFRDSQHF. CDR3 nucleotide sequence: TGTGCCAGCAGCTTAAAGTTCCGGGATAGCCAGCATTTT.